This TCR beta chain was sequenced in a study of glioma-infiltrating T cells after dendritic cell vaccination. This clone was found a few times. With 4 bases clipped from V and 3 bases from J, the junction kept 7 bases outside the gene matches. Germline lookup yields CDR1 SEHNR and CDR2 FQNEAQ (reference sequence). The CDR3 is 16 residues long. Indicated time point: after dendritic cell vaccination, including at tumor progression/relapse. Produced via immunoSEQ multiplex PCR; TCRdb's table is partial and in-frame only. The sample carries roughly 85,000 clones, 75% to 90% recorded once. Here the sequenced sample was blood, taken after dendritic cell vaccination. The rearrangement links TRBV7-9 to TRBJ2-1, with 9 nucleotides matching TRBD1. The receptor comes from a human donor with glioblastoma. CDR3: CASSSGTGINYNEQFF. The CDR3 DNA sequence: TGTGCCAGCAGCTCAGGGACAGGGATAAACTACAATGAGCAGTTCTTC.